This T cell receptor (beta chain) emerged from a study of T cell responses to AZD1222 COVID-19 vaccine. General study points: Spike-specific TCR breadth and depth grew following two AZD1222 doses. As reported, nearly half of all spike-specific TCRs target variant regions that are unmutated.

A word on this clone: Its antigen is unknown.

V lost 7 bases to trimming and J lost 0 bases, with 13 bases between them. The CDR3 contains 14 residues. The V gene's germline CDR1 is SGHRS and CDR2 YFSETQ. The assay was immunoSEQ multiplex PCR, and TCRdb's table has in-frame clones only and misses some. Altogether roughly 97,000 clones are present, roughly 90% being singletons, with the ten largest covering under 8.5%. The material sequenced was peripheral blood, taken on day 0 of AZD1222 vaccination. The chain couples TRBV5-1 to TRBJ1-2; possibly TRBD1 for D (6 bases). This sequence originates from an adult in good health. CDR3 in DNA: TGCGCCAGCGGCCTGGACAGTCCTAACTATGGCTACACCTTC. It codes for CASGLDSPNYGYTF.